This note documents a single TCR beta chain sequence. The sample originates from a study of blood T cell repertoires in COVID-19. Germline loops: CDR1 MNHEY, CDR2 SVGAGI. This CDR3 contains 11 residues. V dropped 8 bases and J dropped 2 bases, with 7 bases sitting between them. The assay was immunoSEQ multiplex PCR, and TCRdb's table has in-frame clones only and misses some. The table records approximately 150,000 clones, more than 85% of them present only once. The sample comprised peripheral blood. The TCR comes from a man in his fifties with active or convalescent COVID-19. The chain couples TRBV6-5 to TRBJ2-7; D uncertain. The DNA for the CDR3 is TGTGCCAGCTCACAGACCTACGAGCAGTACTTC. Translation: CASSQTYEQYF.